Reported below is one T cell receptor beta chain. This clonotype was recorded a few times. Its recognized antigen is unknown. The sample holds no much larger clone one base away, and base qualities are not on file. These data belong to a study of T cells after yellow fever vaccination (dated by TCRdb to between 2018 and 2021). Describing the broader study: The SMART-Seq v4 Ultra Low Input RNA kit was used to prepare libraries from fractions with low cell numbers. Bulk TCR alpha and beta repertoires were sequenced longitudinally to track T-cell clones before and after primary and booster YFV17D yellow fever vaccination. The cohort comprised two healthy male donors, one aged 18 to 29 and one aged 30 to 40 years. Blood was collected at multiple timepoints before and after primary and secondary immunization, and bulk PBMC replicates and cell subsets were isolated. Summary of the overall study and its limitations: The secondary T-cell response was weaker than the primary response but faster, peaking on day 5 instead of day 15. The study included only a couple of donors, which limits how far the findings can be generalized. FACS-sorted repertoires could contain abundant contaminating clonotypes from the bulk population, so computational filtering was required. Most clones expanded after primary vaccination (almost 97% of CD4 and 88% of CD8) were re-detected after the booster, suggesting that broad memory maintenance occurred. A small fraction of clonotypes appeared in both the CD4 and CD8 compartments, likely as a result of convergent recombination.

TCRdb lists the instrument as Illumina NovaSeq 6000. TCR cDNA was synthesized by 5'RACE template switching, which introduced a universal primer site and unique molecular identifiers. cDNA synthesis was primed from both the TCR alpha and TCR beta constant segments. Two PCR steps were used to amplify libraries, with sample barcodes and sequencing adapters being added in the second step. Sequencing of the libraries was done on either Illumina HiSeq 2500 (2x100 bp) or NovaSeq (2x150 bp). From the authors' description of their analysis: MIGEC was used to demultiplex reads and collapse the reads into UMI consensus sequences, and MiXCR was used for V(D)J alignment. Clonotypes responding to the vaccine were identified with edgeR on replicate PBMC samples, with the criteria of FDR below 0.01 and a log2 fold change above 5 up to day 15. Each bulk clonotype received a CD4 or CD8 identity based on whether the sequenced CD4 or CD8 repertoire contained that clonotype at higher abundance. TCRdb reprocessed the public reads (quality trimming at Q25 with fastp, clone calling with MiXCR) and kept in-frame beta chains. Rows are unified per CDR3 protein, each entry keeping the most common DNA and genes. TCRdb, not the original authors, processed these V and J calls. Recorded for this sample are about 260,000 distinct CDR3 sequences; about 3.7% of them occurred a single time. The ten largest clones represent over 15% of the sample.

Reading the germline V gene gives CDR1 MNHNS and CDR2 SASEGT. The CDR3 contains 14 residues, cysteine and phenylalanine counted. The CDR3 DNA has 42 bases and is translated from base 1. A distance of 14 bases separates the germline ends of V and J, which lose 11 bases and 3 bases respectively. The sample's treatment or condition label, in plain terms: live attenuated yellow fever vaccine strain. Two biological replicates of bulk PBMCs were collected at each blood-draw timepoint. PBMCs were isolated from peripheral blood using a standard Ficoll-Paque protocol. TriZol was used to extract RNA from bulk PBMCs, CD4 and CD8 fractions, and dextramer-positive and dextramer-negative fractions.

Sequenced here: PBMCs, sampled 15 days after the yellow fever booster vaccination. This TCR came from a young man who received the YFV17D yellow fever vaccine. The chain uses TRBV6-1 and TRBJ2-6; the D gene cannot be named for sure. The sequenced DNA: TGTGCCGGAGTAGGGCCCGGTGGGGCCAACGTCCTGACTTTC. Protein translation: CAGVGPGGANVLTF.